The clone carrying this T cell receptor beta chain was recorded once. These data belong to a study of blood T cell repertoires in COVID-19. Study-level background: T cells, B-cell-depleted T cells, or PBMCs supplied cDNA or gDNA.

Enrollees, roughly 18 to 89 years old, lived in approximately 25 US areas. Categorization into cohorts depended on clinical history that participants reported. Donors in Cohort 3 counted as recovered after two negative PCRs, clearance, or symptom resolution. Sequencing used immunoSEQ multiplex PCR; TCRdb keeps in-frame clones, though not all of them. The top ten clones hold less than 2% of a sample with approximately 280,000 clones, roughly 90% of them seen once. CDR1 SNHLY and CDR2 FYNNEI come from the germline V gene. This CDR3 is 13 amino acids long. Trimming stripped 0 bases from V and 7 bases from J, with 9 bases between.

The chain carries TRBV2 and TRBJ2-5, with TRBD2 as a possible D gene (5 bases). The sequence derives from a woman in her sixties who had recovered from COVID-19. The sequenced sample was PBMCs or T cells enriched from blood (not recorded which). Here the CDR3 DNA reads TGTGCCAGCAGTGAAGCTGGACTTGGGACCCAGTACTTC. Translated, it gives CASSEAGLGTQYF.